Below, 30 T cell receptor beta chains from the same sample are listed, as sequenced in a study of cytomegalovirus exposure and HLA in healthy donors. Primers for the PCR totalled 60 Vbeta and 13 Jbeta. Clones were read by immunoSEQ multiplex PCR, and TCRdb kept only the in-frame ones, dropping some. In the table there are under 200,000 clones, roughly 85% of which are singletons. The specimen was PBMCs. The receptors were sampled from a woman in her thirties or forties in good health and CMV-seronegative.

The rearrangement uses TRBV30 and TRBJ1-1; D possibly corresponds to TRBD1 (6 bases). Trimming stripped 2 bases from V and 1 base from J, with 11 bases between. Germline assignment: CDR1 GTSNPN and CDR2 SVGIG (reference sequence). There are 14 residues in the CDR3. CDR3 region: CAWSIWGPNTEAFF. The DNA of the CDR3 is TGTGCCTGGAGTATTTGGGGGCCGAACACTGAAGCTTTCTTT.

The CDR3 spells CAWSTETAAPQHF. Here the CDR3 DNA reads TGTGCCTGGAGTACGGAGACTGCGGCGCCCCAGCATTTT. The V gene is TRBV30, the J gene TRBJ1-5; unclear D gene. Germline V gives CDR1 GTSNPN, CDR2 SVGIG (reference sequence). Trimming left V 2 bases short and J 9 bases short, with 14 bases between. The CDR3 length is 13 residues.

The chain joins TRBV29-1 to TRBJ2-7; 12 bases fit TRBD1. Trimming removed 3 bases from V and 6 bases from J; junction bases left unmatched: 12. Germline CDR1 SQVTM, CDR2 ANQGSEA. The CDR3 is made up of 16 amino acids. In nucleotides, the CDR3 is TGCAGCGTTGATAGGTTTCTCGGGACAGGGGGCCGCGAGCAGTACTTC. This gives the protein CSVDRFLGTGGREQYF.

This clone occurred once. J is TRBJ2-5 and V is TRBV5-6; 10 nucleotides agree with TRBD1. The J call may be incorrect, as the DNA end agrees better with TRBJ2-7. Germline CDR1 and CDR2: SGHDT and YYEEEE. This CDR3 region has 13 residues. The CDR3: CATQSGTGVEQYF. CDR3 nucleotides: TGTGCCACCCAGTCCGGGACAGGGGTCGAGCAGTACTTC.

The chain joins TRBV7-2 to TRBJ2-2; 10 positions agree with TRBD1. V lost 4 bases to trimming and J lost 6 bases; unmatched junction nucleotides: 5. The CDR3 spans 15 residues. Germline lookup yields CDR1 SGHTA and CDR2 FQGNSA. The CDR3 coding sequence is TGTGCCAGCAGCTGGCGACAGGGGGCGGCCGGGGAGCTGTTTTTT. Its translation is CASSWRQGAAGELFF.

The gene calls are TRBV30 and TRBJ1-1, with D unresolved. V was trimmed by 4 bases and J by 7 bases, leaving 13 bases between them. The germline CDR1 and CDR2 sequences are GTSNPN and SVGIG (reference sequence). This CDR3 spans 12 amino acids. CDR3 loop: CAWTATESEAFF. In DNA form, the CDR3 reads TGTGCCTGGACCGCGACGGAGAGTGAAGCTTTCTTT.

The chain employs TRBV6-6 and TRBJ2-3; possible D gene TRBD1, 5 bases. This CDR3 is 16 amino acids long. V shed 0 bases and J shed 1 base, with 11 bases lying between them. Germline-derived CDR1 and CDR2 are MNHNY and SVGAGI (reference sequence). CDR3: CASSYSIRGGTDTQYF. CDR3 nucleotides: TGTGCCAGCAGTTACTCGATTAGGGGTGGCACAGATACGCAGTATTTT.

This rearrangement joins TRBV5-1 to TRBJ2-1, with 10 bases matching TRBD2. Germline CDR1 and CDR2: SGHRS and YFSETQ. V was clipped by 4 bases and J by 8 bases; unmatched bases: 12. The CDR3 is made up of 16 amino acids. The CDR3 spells CASSALAGELLYEQFF. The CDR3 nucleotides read TGCGCCAGCAGCGCCCTAGCGGGAGAGCTTTTGTATGAGCAGTTCTTC.

The CDR3 DNA reads TGCGCCAGCAGCCAAGAGCCTAGCGGGAGCTCCTACAATGAGCAGTTCTTC. Translating gives CASSQEPSGSSYNEQFF. The chain is built from TRBV4-1 and TRBJ2-1; the match to TRBD2 covers 10 bases. Germline V gene data show CDR1 as MGHRA and CDR2 as YSYEKL. There are 17 residues in the CDR3. V shed 0 bases, J shed 0 bases, and the junction held 2 bases outside the gene matches.

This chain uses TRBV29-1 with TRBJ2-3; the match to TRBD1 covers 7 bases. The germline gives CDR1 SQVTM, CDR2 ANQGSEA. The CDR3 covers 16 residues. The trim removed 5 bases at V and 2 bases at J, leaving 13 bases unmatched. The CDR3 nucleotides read TGCAGCGTTACTCAAAGAGAGACAGGGTACACAGATACGCAGTATTTT. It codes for CSVTQRETGYTDTQYF.

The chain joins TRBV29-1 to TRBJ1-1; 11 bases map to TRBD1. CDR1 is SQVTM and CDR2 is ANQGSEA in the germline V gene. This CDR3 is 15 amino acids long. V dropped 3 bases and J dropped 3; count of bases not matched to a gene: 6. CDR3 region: CSVDIGDRGDTEAFF. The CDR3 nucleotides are TGCAGCGTTGATATCGGGGACAGGGGGGACACTGAAGCTTTCTTT.

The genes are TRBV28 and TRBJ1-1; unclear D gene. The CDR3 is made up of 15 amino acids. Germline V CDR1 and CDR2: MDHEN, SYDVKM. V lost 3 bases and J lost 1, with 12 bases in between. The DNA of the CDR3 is TGTGCCAGCAGTTTTCAGGTGTTTTCGAACACTGAAGCTTTCTTT. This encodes CASSFQVFSNTEAFF.

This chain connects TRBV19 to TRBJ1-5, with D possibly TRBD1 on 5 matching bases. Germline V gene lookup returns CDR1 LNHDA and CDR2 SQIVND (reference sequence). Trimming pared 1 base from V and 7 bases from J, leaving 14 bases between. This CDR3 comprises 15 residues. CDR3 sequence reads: CASSIAGTQKQPQHF. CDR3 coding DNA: TGTGCCAGTAGTATAGCCGGGACTCAGAAGCAGCCCCAGCATTTT.

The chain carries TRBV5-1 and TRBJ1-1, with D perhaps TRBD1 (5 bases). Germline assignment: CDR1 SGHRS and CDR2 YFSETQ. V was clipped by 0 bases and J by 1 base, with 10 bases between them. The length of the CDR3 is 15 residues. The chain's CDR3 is CASSLVGHQNTEAFF. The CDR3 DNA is TGCGCCAGCAGCTTGGTTGGACACCAGAACACTGAAGCTTTCTTT.

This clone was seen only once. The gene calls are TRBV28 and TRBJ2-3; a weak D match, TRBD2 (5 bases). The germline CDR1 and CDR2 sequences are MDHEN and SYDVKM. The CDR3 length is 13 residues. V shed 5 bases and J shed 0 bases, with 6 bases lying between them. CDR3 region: CASSPGSTDTQYF. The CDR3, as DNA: TGTGCCAGCAGTCCGGGAAGCACAGATACGCAGTATTTT.

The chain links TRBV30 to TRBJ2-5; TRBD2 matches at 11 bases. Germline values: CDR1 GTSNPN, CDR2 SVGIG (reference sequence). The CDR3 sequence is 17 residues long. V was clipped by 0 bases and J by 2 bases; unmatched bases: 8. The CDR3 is CAWSVTPSSGGQETQYF. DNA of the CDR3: TGTGCCTGGAGTGTAACCCCTTCTAGCGGGGGGCAAGAGACCCAGTACTTC. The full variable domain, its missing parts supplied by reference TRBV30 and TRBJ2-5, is SQTIHQWPATLVQPVGSPLSLECTVEGTSNPNLYWYRQAAGRGLQLLFYSVGIGQISSEVPQNLSASRPQDRQFILSSKKLLLSDSGFYLCAWSVTPSSGGQETQYFGPGTRLLVL.

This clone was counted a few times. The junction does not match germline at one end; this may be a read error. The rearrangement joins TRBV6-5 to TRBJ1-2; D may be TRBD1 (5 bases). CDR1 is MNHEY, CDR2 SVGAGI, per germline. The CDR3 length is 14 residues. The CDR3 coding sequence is TGTGCCAGCAGTGACTCGGGGCAGACCTATGGCTACACCTTC. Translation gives CASSDSGQTYGYTF.

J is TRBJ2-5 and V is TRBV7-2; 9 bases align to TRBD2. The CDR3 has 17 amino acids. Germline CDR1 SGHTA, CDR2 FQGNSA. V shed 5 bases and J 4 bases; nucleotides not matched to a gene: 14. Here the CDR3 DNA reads TGTGCCAGCAGCCAAGATCCAATGAGCGGGAGGTCAGAGACCCAGTACTTC. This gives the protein CASSQDPMSGRSETQYF.

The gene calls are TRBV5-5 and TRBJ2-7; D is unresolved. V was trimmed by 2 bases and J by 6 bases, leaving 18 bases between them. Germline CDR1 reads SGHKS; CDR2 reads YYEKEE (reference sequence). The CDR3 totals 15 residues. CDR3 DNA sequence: TGTGCCAGCAGCTTAGGTAGTACAGCCCACCTCGAGCAGTACTTC. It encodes CASSLGSTAHLEQYF.

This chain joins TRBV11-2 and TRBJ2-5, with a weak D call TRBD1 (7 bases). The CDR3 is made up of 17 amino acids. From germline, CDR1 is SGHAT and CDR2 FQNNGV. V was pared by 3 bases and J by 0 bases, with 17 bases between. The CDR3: CASSFPFPRGDQETQYF. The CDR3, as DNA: TGTGCCAGCAGCTTCCCTTTCCCCAGGGGGGACCAAGAGACCCAGTACTTC.

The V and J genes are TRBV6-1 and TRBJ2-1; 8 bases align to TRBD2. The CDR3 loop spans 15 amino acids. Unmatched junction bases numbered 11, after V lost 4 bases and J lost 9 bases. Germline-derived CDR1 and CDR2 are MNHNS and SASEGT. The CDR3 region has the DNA TGTGCCAGCAGTGCTTGGGCGGGGGGAAGTGGTGAGCAGTTCTTC. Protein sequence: CASSAWAGGSGEQFF.

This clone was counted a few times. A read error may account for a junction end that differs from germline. CDR3 region: CASSFWDRTDYGYPF. For the CDR3, the DNA is TGTGCCAGCAGTTTTTGGGATAGGACGGACTATGGCTACCCCTTC. V is TRBV27 and J is TRBJ1-2, with D unresolved. The CDR3 length is 15 residues. CDR1 is MNHEY, CDR2 SMNVEV, per germline (reference sequence).

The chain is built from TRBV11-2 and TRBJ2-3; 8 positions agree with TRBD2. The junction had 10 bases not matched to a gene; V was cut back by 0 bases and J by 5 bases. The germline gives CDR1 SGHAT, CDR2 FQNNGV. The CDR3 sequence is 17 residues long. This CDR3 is CASSLDNGRAGEDTQYF. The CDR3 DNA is TGTGCCAGCAGCTTAGATAACGGAAGAGCGGGGGAAGATACGCAGTATTTT.

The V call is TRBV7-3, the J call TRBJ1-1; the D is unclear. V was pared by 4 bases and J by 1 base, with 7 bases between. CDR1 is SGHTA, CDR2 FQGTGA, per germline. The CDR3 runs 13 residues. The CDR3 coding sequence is TGTGCCAGCAGCTCACAGACGAACACTGAAGCTTTCTTT. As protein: CASSSQTNTEAFF.

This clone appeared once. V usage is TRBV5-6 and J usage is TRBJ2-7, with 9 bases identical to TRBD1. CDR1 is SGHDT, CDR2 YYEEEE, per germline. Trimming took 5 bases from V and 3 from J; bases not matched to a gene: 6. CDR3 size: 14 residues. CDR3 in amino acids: CASRRGTGLYEQYF. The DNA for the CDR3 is TGTGCCAGCAGACGCGGGACAGGGCTCTACGAGCAGTACTTC.

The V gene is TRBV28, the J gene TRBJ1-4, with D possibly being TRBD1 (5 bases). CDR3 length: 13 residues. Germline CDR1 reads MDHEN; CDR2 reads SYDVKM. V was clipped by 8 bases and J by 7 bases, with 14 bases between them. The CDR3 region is CASGPWGVEKLFF. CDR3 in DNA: TGTGCCAGCGGGCCATGGGGCGTTGAAAAACTGTTTTTT.

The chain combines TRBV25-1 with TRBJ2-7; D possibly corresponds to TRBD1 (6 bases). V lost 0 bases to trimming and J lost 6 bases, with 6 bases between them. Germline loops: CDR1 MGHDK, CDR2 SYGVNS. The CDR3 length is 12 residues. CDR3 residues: CASSEYRGEQYF. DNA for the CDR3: TGTGCCAGCAGTGAATACAGGGGCGAGCAGTACTTC.

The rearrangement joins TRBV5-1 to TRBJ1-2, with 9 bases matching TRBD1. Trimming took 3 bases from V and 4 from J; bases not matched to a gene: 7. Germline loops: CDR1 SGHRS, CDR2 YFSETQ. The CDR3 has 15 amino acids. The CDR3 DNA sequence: TGCGCCAGCAGCTGGGGGGACAGGGAAGTCTATGGCTACACCTTC. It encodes CASSWGDREVYGYTF.

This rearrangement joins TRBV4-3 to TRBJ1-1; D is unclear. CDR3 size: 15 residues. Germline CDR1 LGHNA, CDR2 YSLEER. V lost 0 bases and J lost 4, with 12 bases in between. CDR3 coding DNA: TGCGCCAGCAGCCAAGATCGCAGAGGGAGCACTGAAGCTTTCTTT. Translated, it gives CASSQDRRGSTEAFF.

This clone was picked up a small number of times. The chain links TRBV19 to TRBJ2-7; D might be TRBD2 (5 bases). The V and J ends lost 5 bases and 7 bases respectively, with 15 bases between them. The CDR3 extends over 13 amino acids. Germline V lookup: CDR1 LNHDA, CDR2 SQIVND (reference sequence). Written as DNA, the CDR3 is TGTGCCAGTAGTGAGAGGGAATCCGGTGAGCAGTACTTC. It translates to CASSERESGEQYF.